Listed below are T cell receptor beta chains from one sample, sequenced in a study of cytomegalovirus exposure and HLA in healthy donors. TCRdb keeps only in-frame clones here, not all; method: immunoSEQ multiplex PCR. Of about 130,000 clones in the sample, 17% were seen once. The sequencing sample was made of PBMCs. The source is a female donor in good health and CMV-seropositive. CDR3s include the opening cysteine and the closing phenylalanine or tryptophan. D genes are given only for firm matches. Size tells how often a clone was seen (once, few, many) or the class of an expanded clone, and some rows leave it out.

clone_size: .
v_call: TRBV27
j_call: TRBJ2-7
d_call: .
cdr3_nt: TGTGCCAGCAGTTTCCCGGGGAACGAGCAGTACTTC
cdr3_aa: CASSFPGNEQYF

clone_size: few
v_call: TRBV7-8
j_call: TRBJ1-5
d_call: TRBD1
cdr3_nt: TGTGCCAGCAGCTTAGGGACAGGGCGCAATCAGCCCCAGCATTTT
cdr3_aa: CASSLGTGRNQPQHF

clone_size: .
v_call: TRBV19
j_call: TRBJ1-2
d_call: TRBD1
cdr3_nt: TGTGCCAGTAGTATAACAGGGGGCGCGAATGGCTACACCTTC
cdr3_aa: CASSITGGANGYTF

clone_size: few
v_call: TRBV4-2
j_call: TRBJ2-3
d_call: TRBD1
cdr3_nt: TGTGCCAGCAGCGCGGACAGGGGCGTCGGCACAGATACGCAGTATTTT
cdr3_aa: CASSADRGVGTDTQYF

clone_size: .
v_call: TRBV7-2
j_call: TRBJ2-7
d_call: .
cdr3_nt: TGTGCCAGCAGCCCAACGGCGTTCGGAGGGTCCCACTTC
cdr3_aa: CASSPTAFGGSHF

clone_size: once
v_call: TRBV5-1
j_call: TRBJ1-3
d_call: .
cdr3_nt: TGCGCCAGCACCAAAGACAGCTCTGGAAACACCATATATTTT
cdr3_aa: CASTKDSSGNTIYF

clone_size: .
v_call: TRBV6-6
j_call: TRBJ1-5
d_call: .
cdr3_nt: TGTGCCAGCAGATCTTTAGACAGTAATCAGCCCCAGCATTTT
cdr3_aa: CASRSLDSNQPQHF

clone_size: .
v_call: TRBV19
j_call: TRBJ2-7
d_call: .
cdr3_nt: TGTGCCAGTAGCTTTAGTTACTCCTACGAGCAGTACTTC
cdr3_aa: CASSFSYSYEQYF

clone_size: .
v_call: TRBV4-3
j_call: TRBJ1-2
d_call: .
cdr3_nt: TGCGCCAGCAGCCAAGGCACAGGTGCTAACTATGGCTACACCTTC
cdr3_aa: CASSQGTGANYGYTF

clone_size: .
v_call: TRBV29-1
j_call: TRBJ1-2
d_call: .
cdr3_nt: TGCAGCGTTAACACACAGAGTAACTATGGCTACACCTTC
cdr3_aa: CSVNTQSNYGYTF

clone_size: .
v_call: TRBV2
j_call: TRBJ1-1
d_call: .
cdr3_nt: TGTGCCAGCAGCCCTCAGGGCGGCACTGAAGCTTTCTTT
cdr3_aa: CASSPQGGTEAFF

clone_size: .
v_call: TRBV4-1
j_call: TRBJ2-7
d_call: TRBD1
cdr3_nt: TGCGCCAGCAGCGTGCGAACAGGGGGTTACGAGCAGTACTTC
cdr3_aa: CASSVRTGGYEQYF

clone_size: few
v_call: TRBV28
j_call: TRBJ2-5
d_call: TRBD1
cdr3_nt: TGTGCCAGCAAGACAGGGGGGGAGGGCCGAGAGACCCAGTACTTC
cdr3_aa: CASKTGGEGRETQYF

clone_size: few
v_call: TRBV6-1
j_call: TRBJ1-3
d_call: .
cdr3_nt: TGTGCCAGCAGCACACACATCGACTCTGGAAACACCATATATTTT
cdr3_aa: CASSTHIDSGNTIYF

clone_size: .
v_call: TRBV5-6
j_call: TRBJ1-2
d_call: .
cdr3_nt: TGTGCCAGCAGCACCAGGACAGTTAGGTATGGCTACACCTTC
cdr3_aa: CASSTRTVRYGYTF